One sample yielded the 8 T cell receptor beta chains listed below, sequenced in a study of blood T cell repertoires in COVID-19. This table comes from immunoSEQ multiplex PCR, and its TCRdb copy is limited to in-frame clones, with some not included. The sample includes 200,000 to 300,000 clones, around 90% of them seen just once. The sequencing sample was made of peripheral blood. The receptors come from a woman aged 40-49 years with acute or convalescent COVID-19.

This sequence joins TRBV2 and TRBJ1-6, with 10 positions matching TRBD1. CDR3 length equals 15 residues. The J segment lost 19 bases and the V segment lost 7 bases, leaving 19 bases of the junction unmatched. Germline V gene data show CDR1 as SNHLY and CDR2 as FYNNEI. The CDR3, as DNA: TGTGCCAGCAATAAAGGGGGGACAGGGGCCGAAAGGTCTCACTTT. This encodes CASNKGGTGAERSHF.

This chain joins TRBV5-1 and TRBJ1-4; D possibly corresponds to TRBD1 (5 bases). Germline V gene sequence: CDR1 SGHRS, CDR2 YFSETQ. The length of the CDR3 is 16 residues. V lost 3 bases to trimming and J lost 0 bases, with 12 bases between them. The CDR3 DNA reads TGCGCCAGCAGCTCCTGGGGGGACGCAACTAATGAAAAACTGTTTTTT. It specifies CASSSWGDATNEKLFF.

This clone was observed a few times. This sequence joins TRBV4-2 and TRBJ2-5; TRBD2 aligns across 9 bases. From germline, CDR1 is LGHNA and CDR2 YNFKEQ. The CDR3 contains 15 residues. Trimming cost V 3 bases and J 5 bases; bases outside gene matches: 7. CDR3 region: CASSQAGGLSETQYF. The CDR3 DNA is TGTGCCAGCAGCCAGGCGGGGGGGCTATCCGAGACCCAGTACTTC.

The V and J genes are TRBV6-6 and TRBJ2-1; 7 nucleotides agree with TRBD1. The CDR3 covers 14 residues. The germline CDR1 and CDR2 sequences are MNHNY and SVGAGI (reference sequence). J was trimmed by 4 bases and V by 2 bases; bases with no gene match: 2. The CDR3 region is CASSYGDSYNEQFF. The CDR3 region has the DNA TGTGCCAGCAGTTACGGGGACAGTTACAATGAGCAGTTCTTC.

CDR3 in amino acids: CASSKSGDPSYEQYV. The CDR3 nucleotides are TGTGCCAGCAGCAAGAGCGGGGACCCCTCCTACGAGCAGTACGTC. The chain couples TRBV11-2 to TRBJ2-7; 7 bases align to TRBD2. The CDR3 has 15 amino acids. CDR1 and CDR2 (germline): SGHAT, FQNNGV. Trimming cost V 5 bases and J 0 bases; bases outside gene matches: 7.

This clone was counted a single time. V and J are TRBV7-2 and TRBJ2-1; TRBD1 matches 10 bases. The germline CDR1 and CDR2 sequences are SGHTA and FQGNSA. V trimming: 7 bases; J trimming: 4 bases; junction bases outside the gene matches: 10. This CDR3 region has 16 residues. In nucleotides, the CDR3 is TGTGCCAGCAAGGGTGGCGGGACAGGGGTTTACAATGAGCAGTTCTTC. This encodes CASKGGGTGVYNEQFF.

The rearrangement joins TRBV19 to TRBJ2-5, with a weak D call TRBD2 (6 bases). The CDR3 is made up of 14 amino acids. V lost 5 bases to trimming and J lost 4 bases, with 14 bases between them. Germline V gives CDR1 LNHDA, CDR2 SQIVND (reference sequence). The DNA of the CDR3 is TGTGCCAGTAGTTCCGGGACTGCAGGAGAGACCCAGTACTTC. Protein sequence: CASSSGTAGETQYF.

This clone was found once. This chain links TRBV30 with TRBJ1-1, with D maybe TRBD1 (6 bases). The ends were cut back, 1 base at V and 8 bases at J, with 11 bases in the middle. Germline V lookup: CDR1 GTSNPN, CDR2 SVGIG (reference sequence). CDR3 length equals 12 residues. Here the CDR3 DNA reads TGTGCCTGGAGTGATCAGGGGTACGAAGCTTTCTTT. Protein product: CAWSDQGYEAFF.